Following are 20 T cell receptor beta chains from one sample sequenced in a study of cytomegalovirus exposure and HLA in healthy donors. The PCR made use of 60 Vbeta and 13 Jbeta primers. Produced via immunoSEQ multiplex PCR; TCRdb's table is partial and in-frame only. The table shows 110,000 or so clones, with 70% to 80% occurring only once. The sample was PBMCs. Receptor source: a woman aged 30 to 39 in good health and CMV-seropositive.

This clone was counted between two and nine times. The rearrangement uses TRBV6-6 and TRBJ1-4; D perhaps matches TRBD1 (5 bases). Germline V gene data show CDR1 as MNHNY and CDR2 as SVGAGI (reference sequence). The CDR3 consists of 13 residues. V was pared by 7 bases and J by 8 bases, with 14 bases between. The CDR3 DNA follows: TGTGCCAGCACCAAAGGTCGGGGGGAAAAACTGTTTTTT. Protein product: CASTKGRGEKLFF.

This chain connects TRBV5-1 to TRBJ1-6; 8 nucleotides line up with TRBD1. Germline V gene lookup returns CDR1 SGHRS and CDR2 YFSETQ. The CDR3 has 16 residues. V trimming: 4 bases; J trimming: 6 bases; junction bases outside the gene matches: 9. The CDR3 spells CASSPRDRSGNSPLHF. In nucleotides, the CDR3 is TGCGCCAGCAGCCCCCGGGACAGGTCTGGTAATTCACCCCTCCACTTT.

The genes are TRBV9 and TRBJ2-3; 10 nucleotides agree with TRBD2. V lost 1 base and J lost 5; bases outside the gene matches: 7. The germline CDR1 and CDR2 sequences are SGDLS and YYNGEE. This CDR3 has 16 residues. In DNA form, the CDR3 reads TGTGCCAGCAGCGTAAAACTAGCGGGATATCAAGATACGCAGTATTTT. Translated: CASSVKLAGYQDTQYF.

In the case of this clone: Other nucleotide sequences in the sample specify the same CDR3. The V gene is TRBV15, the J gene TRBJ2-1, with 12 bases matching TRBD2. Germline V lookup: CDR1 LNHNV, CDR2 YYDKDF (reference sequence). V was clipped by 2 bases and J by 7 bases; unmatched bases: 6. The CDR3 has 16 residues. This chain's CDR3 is CATSRLAGGLANEQFF. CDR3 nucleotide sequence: TGTGCCACCAGCAGACTAGCGGGGGGGCTGGCAAATGAGCAGTTCTTC. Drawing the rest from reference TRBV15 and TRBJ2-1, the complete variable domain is DAMVIQNPRYQVTQFGKPVTLSCSQTLNHNVMYWYQQKSSQAPKLLFHYYDKDFNNEADTPDNFQSRRPNTSFCFLDIRSPGLGDTAMYLCATSRLAGGLANEQFFGPGTRLTVL.

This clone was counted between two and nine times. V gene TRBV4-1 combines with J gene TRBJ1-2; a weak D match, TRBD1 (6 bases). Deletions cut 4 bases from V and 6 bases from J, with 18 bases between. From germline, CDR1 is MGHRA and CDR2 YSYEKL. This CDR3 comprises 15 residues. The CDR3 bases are TGCGCCAGCAGCCGAGAATTAGGGGGATGGGATGGCTACACCTTC. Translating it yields CASSRELGGWDGYTF.

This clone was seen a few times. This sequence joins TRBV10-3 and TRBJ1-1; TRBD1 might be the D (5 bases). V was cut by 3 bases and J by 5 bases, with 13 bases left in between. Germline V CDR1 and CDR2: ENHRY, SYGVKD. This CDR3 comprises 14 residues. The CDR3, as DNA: TGTGCCATCAGTGATTGGGTGGCAGGGACTGAAGCTTTCTTT. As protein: CAISDWVAGTEAFF.

The CDR3 DNA is TGCGCCAGCAGCTTTAACAGGCTCACTGAAGCTTTCTTT. Protein: CASSFNRLTEAFF. This chain joins TRBV5-1 and TRBJ1-1; D may be TRBD1 (5 bases). The CDR3 contains 13 residues. The V end lost 2 bases, the J end lost 4 bases, and 9 bases lay between the germline ends. Per the germline V gene, CDR1 is SGHRS and CDR2 is YFSETQ.

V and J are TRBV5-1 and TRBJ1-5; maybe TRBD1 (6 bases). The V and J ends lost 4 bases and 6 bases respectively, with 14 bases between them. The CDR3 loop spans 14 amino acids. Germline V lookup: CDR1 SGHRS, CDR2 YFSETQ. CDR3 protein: CASSPGQTRQPQHF. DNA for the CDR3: TGCGCCAGCAGCCCCGGACAGACCCGTCAGCCCCAGCATTTT.

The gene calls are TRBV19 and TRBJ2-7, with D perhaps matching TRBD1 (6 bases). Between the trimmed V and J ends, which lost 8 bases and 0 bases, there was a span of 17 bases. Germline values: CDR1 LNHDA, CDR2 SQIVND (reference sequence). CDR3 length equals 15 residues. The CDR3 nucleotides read TGTGCCAGTGGGGGCTCTAGCCGAAGCTCCTACGAGCAGTACTTC. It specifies CASGGSSRSSYEQYF.

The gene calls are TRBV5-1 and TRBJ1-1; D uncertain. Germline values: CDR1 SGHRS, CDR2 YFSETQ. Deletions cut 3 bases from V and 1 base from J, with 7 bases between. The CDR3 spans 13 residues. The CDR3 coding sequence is TGCGCCAGCAGCTCACAGAGGAACACTGAAGCTTTCTTT. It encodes CASSSQRNTEAFF. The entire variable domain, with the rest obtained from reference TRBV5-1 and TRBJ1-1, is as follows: KAGVTQTPRYLIKTRGQQVTLSCSPISGHRSVSWYQQTPGQGLQFLFEYFSETQRNKGNFPGRFSGRQFSNSRSEMNVSTLELGDSALYLCASSSQRNTEAFFGQGTRLTVV.

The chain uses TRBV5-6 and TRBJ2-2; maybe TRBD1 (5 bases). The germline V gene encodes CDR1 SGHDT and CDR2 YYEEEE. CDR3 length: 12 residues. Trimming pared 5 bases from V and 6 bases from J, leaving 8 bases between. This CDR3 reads CASRLGAGELFF. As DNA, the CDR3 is TGTGCCAGCAGATTAGGGGCCGGGGAGCTGTTTTTT.

CDR3: CASSTGLPPEAFF. CDR3 sequence (DNA): TGTGCCAGCAGCACGGGACTTCCACCAGAAGCTTTCTTT. The gene calls are TRBV7-9 and TRBJ1-1; D possibly corresponds to TRBD1 (5 bases). V shed 5 bases and J shed 8 bases, with 15 bases lying between them. Germline CDR1 is SEHNR and CDR2 is FQNEAQ (reference sequence). CDR3 length: 13 amino acids.

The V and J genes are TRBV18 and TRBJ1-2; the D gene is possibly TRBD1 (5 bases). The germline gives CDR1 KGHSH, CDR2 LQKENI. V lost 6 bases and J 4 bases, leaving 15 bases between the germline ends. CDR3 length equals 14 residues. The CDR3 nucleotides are TGTGCCAGCTCCCGGGGGGGGATGAGCTATGGCTACACCTTC. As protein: CASSRGGMSYGYTF.

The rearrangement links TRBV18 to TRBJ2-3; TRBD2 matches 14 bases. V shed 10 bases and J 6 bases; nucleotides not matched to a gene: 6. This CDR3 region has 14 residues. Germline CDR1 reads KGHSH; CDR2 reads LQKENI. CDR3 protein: CATATSGGVDTQYF. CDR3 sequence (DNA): TGTGCCACCGCGACTAGCGGGGGGGTTGATACGCAGTATTTT.

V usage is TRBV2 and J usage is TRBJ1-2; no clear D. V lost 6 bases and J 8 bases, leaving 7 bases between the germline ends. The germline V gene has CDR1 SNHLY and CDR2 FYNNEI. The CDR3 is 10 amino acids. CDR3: CASSAEGYTF. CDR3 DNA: TGTGCCAGCAGCGCGGAGGGCTACACCTTC.

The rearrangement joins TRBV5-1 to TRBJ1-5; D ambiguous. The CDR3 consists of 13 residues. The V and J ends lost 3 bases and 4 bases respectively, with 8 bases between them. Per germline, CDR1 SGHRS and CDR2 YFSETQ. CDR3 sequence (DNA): TGCGCCAGCAGCTCCGACGGGAATCAGCCCCAGCATTTT. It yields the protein CASSSDGNQPQHF.

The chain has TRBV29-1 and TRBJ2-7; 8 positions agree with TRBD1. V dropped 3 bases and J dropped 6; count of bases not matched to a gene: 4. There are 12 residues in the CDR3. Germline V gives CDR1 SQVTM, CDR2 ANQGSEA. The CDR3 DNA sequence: TGCAGCGTTGAGCCAGGGGGCGGCGAGCAGTACTTC. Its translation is CSVEPGGGEQYF.

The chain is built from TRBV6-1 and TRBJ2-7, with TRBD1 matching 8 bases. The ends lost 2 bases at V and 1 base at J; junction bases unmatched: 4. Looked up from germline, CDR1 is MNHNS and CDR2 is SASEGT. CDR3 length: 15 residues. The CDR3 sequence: CASSERQGYSYEQYF. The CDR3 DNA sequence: TGTGCCAGCAGTGAACGACAGGGGTATTCCTACGAGCAGTACTTC.

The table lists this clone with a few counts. The DNA for the CDR3 is TGTGCCTGGAGTATCGACACGTATGGCTACACCTTC. This translates into CAWSIDTYGYTF. This rearrangement joins TRBV30 to TRBJ1-2; D is ambiguous. The CDR3 spans 12 residues. V was trimmed by 2 bases and J by 5 bases, leaving 9 bases between them. Germline CDR1 reads GTSNPN; CDR2 reads SVGIG (reference sequence).

The CDR3, as DNA: TGTGCCAGCAGCTTGGACAGGGCGCCGGGCTACACCTTC. Translated, it gives CASSLDRAPGYTF. The J gene is TRBJ1-2, the V gene TRBV5-6; the D gene is possibly TRBD1 (6 bases). The CDR3 contains 13 residues. V shed 0 bases and J shed 8 bases, with 11 bases lying between them. Germline V gene sequence: CDR1 SGHDT, CDR2 YYEEEE.